This TCR beta chain was sequenced during a study of T cells in Graves' hyperthyroidism and ophthalmopathy. Study-level information: Peripheral blood was obtained at initial diagnosis, preceding any treatment.

RNA transcripts were the template for amplifying TCR beta CDR3 regions. The HTBI primer set was used in a first-round RT-PCR of the TCR CDR3. MiXCR was run by TCRdb on the multiplex PCR reads, yielding one entry per CDR3 protein. The sample holds a few hundred thousand distinct CDR3 sequences; roughly 15% are singletons and the top ten take about 19%. This clonotype was seen repeatedly, ten times or more. Its antigen is not known. Deletions cut 7 bases from V and 1 base from J, with 7 bases between. The CDR3 spans 13 residues. Germline V gene data show CDR1 as SNHLY and CDR2 as FYNNEI. Findings of the study overall: In simple terms, a model built on 13 V-J features told ophthalmopathy apart from stable hyperthyroidism. Most thyroid clonotypes expanded above 0.001 were also detected in blood.

A NOSPECS grade of at least 4, a Clinical Activity Score of at least 3 and duration under 3 months were recorded in ophthalmopathy patients. Sequenced input: blood. This chain links TRBV2 with TRBJ1-4; no reliable D call. The receptor was derived from a woman aged 25 to 39 with Graves' ophthalmopathy. CDR3 DNA sequence: TGTGCCAGCAATTTAGGAACTAATGAAAAACTGTTTTTT. Encoded protein: CASNLGTNEKLFF. Full variable domain (remainder filled in from reference TRBV2 and TRBJ1-4): EPEVTQTPSHQVTQMGQEVILRCVPISNHLYFYWYRQILGQKVEFLVSFYNNEISEKSEIFDDQFSVERPDGSNFTLKIRSTKLEDSAMYFCASNLGTNEKLFFGSGTQLSVL.